The rows below give T cell receptor beta chains drawn from one sample of a study of control samples from healthy donors and cancer patients. Generated by immunoSEQ multiplex PCR, the TCRdb table keeps only in-frame clones and is missing some. The data hold about 410,000 clones, with 75% to 95% observed a single time. Material for sequencing was PBMCs. All receptors derive from a man aged 35 to 55 with head and neck cancer. CDR3s include the opening cysteine and the closing phenylalanine or tryptophan. D genes are given only for firm matches. Expanded clones are given a class, and other clones once, few, many or no size at all.

j_call cdr3_length v_call clone_size d_call cdr3_aa cdr3_nt
TRBJ1-3 17 TRBV6-4 NA NA CASSDSMLGGWGNTIYF TGTGCCAGCAGTGACTCGATGCTCGGAGGGTGGGGAAACACCATATATTTT
TRBJ1-6 12 TRBV11-2 NA NA CASSLSPFPLHF TGTGCCAGCAGCTTATCGCCGTTTCCCCTCCACTTT
TRBJ1-6 14 TRBV7-2 NA TRBD1 CASSYIPGQGILHF TGTGCCAGCAGCTACATTCCGGGACAGGGTATCCTCCACTTT
TRBJ2-1 15 TRBV13 NA TRBD2 CASSHPSGGVYEQFF TGTGCCAGCAGCCACCCTAGCGGGGGGGTCTATGAGCAGTTCTTC
TRBJ2-2 13 TRBV7-8 once NA CASSLAEFGELFF TGTGCCAGCAGCTTAGCTGAATTCGGGGAGCTGTTTTTT
TRBJ2-7 13 TRBV24-1 NA NA CATSVGATYEQYF TGTGCCACCAGTGTCGGTGCCACCTACGAGCAGTACTTC
TRBJ2-7 13 TRBV5-1 NA TRBD1 CASSRRQGDEQYF TGCGCCAGCAGCCGAAGACAGGGAGACGAGCAGTACTTC
TRBJ2-1 15 TRBV27 NA TRBD2 CASSLGGRAADEQFF TGTGCCAGCAGTTTAGGCGGGAGGGCCGCGGATGAGCAGTTCTTC
TRBJ1-1 16 TRBV25-1 NA TRBD1 CASSGRTGALNTEAFF TGTGCCAGCAGTGGACGGACAGGGGCCTTGAACACTGAAGCTTTCTTT
TRBJ2-3 17 TRBV7-2 NA TRBD2 CASSRSGLAGGTDTQYF TGTGCCAGCAGTCGATCGGGACTAGCGGGGGGCACAGATACGCAGTATTTT
TRBJ1-6 15 TRBV9 NA NA CASSVGEPYNSPLHF TGTGCCAGCAGCGTAGGCGAACCCTATAATTCACCCCTCCACTTT
TRBJ2-3 17 TRBV4-1 once NA CASSHAPTRTRTDTQYF TGCGCCAGCAGCCACGCACCCACGAGAACGCGCACAGATACGCAGTATTTT
TRBJ2-6 15 TRBV28 NA NA CASSLPGNGANVLTF TGTGCCAGCAGTTTACCAGGGAATGGGGCCAACGTCCTGACTTTC
TRBJ2-1 14 TRBV12-5 NA TRBD1 CASGPDRGRLEGFF TGTGCTAGTGGCCCAGACAGGGGGCGCCTTGAAGGGTTCTTC
TRBJ2-3 16 TRBV24-1 NA TRBD1 CATSDRGRGQGDTQYF TGTGCCACCTCGGATCGCGGCAGGGGGCAAGGGGATACGCAGTATTTT
TRBJ2-3 14 TRBV5-1 NA NA CASSLAMAPDTQYF TGCGCCAGCAGCTTGGCTATGGCCCCAGATACGCAGTATTTT
TRBJ2-7 14 TRBV28 NA NA CASSPPTSSYEQYF TGTGCCAGCAGTCCCCCGACTAGCTCCTACGAGCAGTACTTC
TRBJ2-7 11 TRBV28 NA NA CASSLNYEQYF TGTGCCAGCAGTTTGAATTACGAGCAGTACTTC
TRBJ2-7 12 TRBV19 NA NA CASSQGRGEQYF TGTGCCAGTAGCCAGGGTAGAGGCGAGCAGTACTTC
TRBJ2-5 13 TRBV5-4 NA NA CASTPDRQETQYF TGTGCCAGCACCCCGGACCGACAAGAGACCCAGTACTTC
TRBJ2-5 16 TRBV4-2 NA TRBD2 CASSPGTSGTQETQYF TGTGCCAGCAGCCCCGGGACTAGCGGGACCCAAGAGACCCAGTACTTC
TRBJ1-1 11 TRBV6-2/TRBV6-3 NA NA CASSGRSEAFF TGTGCCAGCAGCGGTAGGTCTGAAGCTTTCTTT
TRBJ2-1 16 TRBV7-9 NA TRBD2 CASSLASGGPLNEQFF TGTGCCAGCAGTCTAGCTAGCGGGGGGCCACTCAATGAGCAGTTCTTC
TRBJ2-7 14 TRBV19 NA NA CASSIGRSSYEQYF TGTGCCAGTAGTATCGGGCGGAGCTCCTACGAGCAGTACTTC
TRBJ2-1 11 TRBV25-1 NA NA CASSEWYEQFF TGTGCCAGCAGTGAATGGTATGAGCAGTTCTTC
TRBJ1-5 15 TRBV19 NA TRBD1 CASSIDHPGGQPQHF TGTGCCAGTAGTATAGATCATCCAGGGGGTCAGCCCCAGCATTTT
TRBJ2-6 16 TRBV2 NA NA CASKMAGSSGANVLTF TGTGCCAGCAAAATGGCGGGGAGCTCTGGGGCCAACGTCCTGACTTTC
TRBJ2-7 16 TRBV3-1/TRBV3-2 once TRBD2 CASSQVPPGLPYEQYF TGTGCCAGCAGCCAAGTTCCTCCGGGACTACCTTACGAGCAGTACTTC
TRBJ2-5 11 TRBV28 few NA CASSYQETQYF TGTGCCAGCAGTTATCAAGAGACCCAGTACTTC
TRBJ2-1 15 TRBV27 NA TRBD2 CASSLSDGLVNEQFF TGTGCCAGCAGTTTATCCGACGGACTAGTCAATGAGCAGTTCTTC
TRBJ2-1 14 TRBV5-1 NA TRBD1 CASSLLQGANEQFF TGCGCCAGCAGCTTGTTACAGGGGGCTAATGAGCAGTTCTTC
TRBJ2-5 15 TRBV7-9 NA NA CASSLWQGKGETQYF TGTGCCAGCAGCTTATGGCAGGGGAAGGGAGAGACCCAGTACTTC
TRBJ1-5 15 TRBV15 NA NA CATSRAVPFNQPQHF TGTGCCACCAGCAGAGCAGTACCTTTCAATCAGCCCCAGCATTTT
TRBJ2-7 15 TRBV9 NA NA CASSVGVGGTYEQYF TGTGCCAGCAGCGTAGGAGTCGGGGGAACCTACGAGCAGTACTTC
TRBJ2-4 16 TRBV9 few NA CASSVGFGLAKNIQYF TGTGCCAGCAGCGTAGGATTCGGGTTAGCCAAAAACATTCAGTACTTC
TRBJ2-1 14 TRBV7-9 NA NA CASSPDRYNNEQFF TGTGCCAGCAGCCCCGACAGGTACAACAATGAGCAGTTCTTC
TRBJ1-1 14 TRBV25-1 NA TRBD1 CASSDGQGNTEAFF TGTGCCAGCAGTGACGGACAGGGGAACACTGAAGCTTTCTTT